The 23 T cell receptor beta chains given below trace back to one sample, sequenced in a study of OX40 agonist ivuxolimab in advanced cancers. TCRdb's table, derived via immunoSEQ multiplex PCR, lists solely in-frame clones and lacks some. The table includes 60,000 to 70,000 clones, approximately 80% detected once. The sequencing here drew on CD4+ or CD8+ T cells sorted from blood, taken in a trial of the OX40 agonist ivuxolimab. The source of these receptors is an adult with an advanced solid tumor such as melanoma, head and neck, liver or kidney cancer.

The chain uses TRBV5-1 and TRBJ2-7; D gene ambiguous. CDR3 size: 14 residues. The germline V and J ends were trimmed by 3 bases and 2 bases, with 12 bases remaining between them. Per the germline V gene, CDR1 is SGHRS and CDR2 is YFSETQ. The DNA for the CDR3 is TGCGCCAGCAGCTCGAACAGTCAAGCCTACGAGCAGTACTTC. Its protein product is CASSSNSQAYEQYF.

This clone was counted a few times. J is TRBJ2-7 and V is TRBV28; 9 nucleotides line up with TRBD1. The CDR3 is 15 residues long. V shed 5 bases, J shed 0 bases, and the junction held 5 bases outside the gene matches. Germline values: CDR1 MDHEN, CDR2 SYDVKM. The DNA for the CDR3 is TGTGCCAGCAGTCGTGGACAGGGGCTCTCCTACGAGCAGTACTTC. Protein product: CASSRGQGLSYEQYF. The full variable domain, in which reference TRBV28 and TRBJ2-7 provide the parts outside the CDR3, is DVKVTQSSRYLVKRTGEKVFLECVQDMDHENMFWYRQDPGLGLRLIYFSYDVKMKEKGDIPEGYSVSREKKERFSLILESASTNQTSMYLCASSRGQGLSYEQYFGPGTRLTVT.

V and J are TRBV15 and TRBJ2-3; D remains unclear. This CDR3 region has 14 residues. Germline lookup yields CDR1 LNHNV and CDR2 YYDKDF (reference sequence). Trimming shortened V by 0 bases and J by 3 bases, and 7 bases separated the two germline ends. CDR3 in amino acids: CATSRDLGTDTQYF. DNA of the CDR3: TGTGCCACCAGCAGAGATCTGGGTACAGATACGCAGTATTTT.

V usage is TRBV5-6 and J usage is TRBJ2-7; D unresolved. Germline V gene lookup returns CDR1 SGHDT and CDR2 YYEEEE. V was cut by 0 bases and J by 2 bases, with 6 bases left in between. This CDR3 spans 13 amino acids. DNA for the CDR3: TGTGCCAGCAGCTTGGATTCGACCTACGAGCAGTACTTC. It encodes CASSLDSTYEQYF.

The J gene is TRBJ2-3, the V gene TRBV4-1; no clear D. V was pared by 1 base and J by 2 bases, with 10 bases between. The germline gives CDR1 MGHRA, CDR2 YSYEKL. This CDR3 region has 15 residues. CDR3 amino acids: CASSQGAHSTDTQYF. CDR3 sequence (DNA): TGCGCCAGCAGCCAAGGGGCGCACTCCACAGATACGCAGTATTTT.

The chain combines TRBV18 with TRBJ2-1; D perhaps matches TRBD1 (6 bases). V was trimmed by 1 base and J by 4 bases, leaving 14 bases between them. The CDR3 sequence is 16 residues long. Germline V gene sequence: CDR1 KGHSH, CDR2 LQKENI. The DNA for the CDR3 is TGTGCCAGCTCACCACTCGTTAGGGGACAATACAATGAGCAGTTCTTC. Residues: CASSPLVRGQYNEQFF.

The chain joins TRBV4-2 to TRBJ2-1; 8 bases are a match to TRBD2. Germline CDR1 reads LGHNA; CDR2 reads YNFKEQ. The V gene end was trimmed by 4 bases and the J gene end by 6 bases; junction bases not matched to a gene: 2. CDR3 length: 13 amino acids. CDR3 sequence (DNA): TGTGCCAGCAGCCTCGGACTAGCCAATGAGCAGTTCTTC. This encodes CASSLGLANEQFF.

The chain is built from TRBV28 and TRBJ2-3, with D possibly TRBD2 on 5 matching bases. The CDR3 is 14 amino acids. Germline V gene lookup returns CDR1 MDHEN and CDR2 SYDVKM. Trimming took 7 bases from V and 1 from J, leaving 12 bases between them. The CDR3 region has the DNA TGTGCCAGCATCTTGGCGCGGGGCACAGATACGCAGTATTTT. Translation gives CASILARGTDTQYF.

Only one count was recorded for this clone. V usage is TRBV5-1 and J usage is TRBJ1-1, with D unclear. The CDR3 has 13 residues. From germline, CDR1 is SGHRS and CDR2 YFSETQ. V gave up 5 bases and J gave up 1 base, with 9 bases separating them. CDR3 sequence: CASSWQSNTEAFF. The CDR3 bases are TGCGCCAGCAGTTGGCAGTCGAACACTGAAGCTTTCTTT.

V usage is TRBV11-3 and J usage is TRBJ2-1, with 7 bases fitting TRBD2. Unmatched junction bases numbered 16, after V lost 1 base and J lost 4 bases. The CDR3 is 19 residues long. Looked up from germline, CDR1 is SGHNT and CDR2 is YENEEA. The CDR3 here is CASSLGRAGERAGYNEQFF. CDR3 DNA sequence: TGTGCCAGCAGCTTAGGAAGGGCGGGAGAAAGAGCGGGGTACAATGAGCAGTTCTTC.

This clone has just one count. V usage is TRBV10-3 and J usage is TRBJ2-1; 9 bases map to TRBD2. In germline, CDR1 is ENHRY, CDR2 SYGVKD. V lost 0 bases, J lost 9 bases, and 9 bases stayed unmatched. The CDR3 is 16 amino acids. CDR3 nucleotide sequence: TGTGCCATCAGTGAGTCGATAGCGGGAGAGGAGGGTGAGCAGTTCTTC. This sequence encodes CAISESIAGEEGEQFF.

This clone came up once. The rearrangement uses TRBV11-2 and TRBJ2-5; 7 nucleotides line up with TRBD1. Germline values: CDR1 SGHAT, CDR2 FQNNGV. CDR3 length: 13 amino acids. Losses at the gene ends were 5 bases for V and 5 bases for J; bases not matched to a gene: 5. Here the CDR3 reads CASSVDRTETQYF. CDR3 sequence (DNA): TGTGCCAGCAGCGTGGACAGGACGGAGACCCAGTACTTC.

V is TRBV28 and J is TRBJ1-6; D is unresolved. From germline, CDR1 is MDHEN and CDR2 SYDVKM. The CDR3 covers 13 residues. Trimming took off 6 bases at V and 9 bases at J, with 12 bases between the two ends. CDR3: CASRGSLVSPLHF. DNA of the CDR3: TGTGCCAGCAGAGGAAGCTTAGTTTCACCCCTCCACTTT.

The J gene is TRBJ2-7, the V gene TRBV7-2; TRBD2 agrees at 8 bases. The CDR3 is 18 residues long. V lost 2 bases, J lost 0 bases, and 12 bases stayed unmatched. CDR1 and CDR2 from the germline V gene are SGHTA and FQGNSA. The CDR3 DNA reads TGTGCCAGCAGCTTAAGCCCTGGGACTAGACGGGGCTCCTACGAGCAGTACTTC. It yields the protein CASSLSPGTRRGSYEQYF.

This clone has a single count. V gene TRBV21-1 combines with J gene TRBJ2-2; the D call in the table, TRBD2, was not verified against the DNA. TRBV21-1 is a pseudogene segment. The CDR3 covers 19 residues. The CDR3 region has the DNA TGTGCCAGCACCACAAAGGGGGTATTTGCGGGGGTCCCTACCGGGGAGCTGTTTTTT. Translated: CASTTKGVFAGVPTGELFF.

The chain couples TRBV28 to TRBJ1-5; D is ambiguous. The CDR3 extends over 12 amino acids. CDR1 MDHEN and CDR2 SYDVKM come from the germline V gene. The V end was cut by 6 bases, the J end by 6 bases, with 9 bases between. The CDR3 DNA sequence: TGTGCCAGCAGCCCGCGTTCTCAGCCCCAGCATTTT. It yields the protein CASSPRSQPQHF.

The chain recombines TRBV28 with TRBJ1-1; D gene uncertain. V gave up 1 base and J gave up 7 bases, with 4 bases separating them. The CDR3 totals 11 residues. Germline loops: CDR1 MDHEN, CDR2 SYDVKM. The CDR3: CASSLYREAFF. CDR3 DNA: TGTGCCAGCAGTTTATATCGTGAAGCTTTCTTT.

The chain has TRBV6-1 and TRBJ1-1, with unresolved D. The CDR3 loop spans 16 amino acids. V lost 0 bases to trimming and J lost 1 base, with 12 bases between them. Germline V gives CDR1 MNHNS, CDR2 SASEGT. In DNA, the CDR3 is TGTGCCAGCAGTGAAGCCGGTTGGGCGGCGAACACTGAAGCTTTCTTT. It specifies CASSEAGWAANTEAFF.

The chain joins TRBV28 to TRBJ2-5; weak D call: TRBD2 (6 bases). Trimming shortened V by 3 bases and J by 7 bases, and 15 bases separated the two germline ends. CDR1 is MDHEN and CDR2 is SYDVKM in the germline V gene. The CDR3 is 14 residues long. The CDR3 sequence is CASSFISSAGTQYF. Here the CDR3 DNA reads TGTGCCAGCAGTTTTATTTCTAGCGCCGGGACCCAGTACTTC.

The chain combines TRBV27 with TRBJ2-1, with 7 bases lining up with TRBD2. Germline CDR1 is MNHEY and CDR2 is SMNVEV (reference sequence). V dropped 6 bases and J dropped 13; count of bases not matched to a gene: 15. This CDR3 has 14 amino acids. CDR3 DNA sequence: TGTGCCAGCAGCCTTCTTTCGGGGGGAACAACACAGTTCTTC. Translated: CASSLLSGGTTQFF.

The chain joins TRBV7-8 to TRBJ2-2; D ambiguous. The CDR3 has 15 amino acids. Germline lookup yields CDR1 SGHVS and CDR2 FQNEAQ. V lost 1 base, J lost 7 bases, and 13 bases lay in between. The chain's CDR3 is CASSLGSSTGGELFF. The CDR3, as DNA: TGTGCCAGCAGCTTAGGTTCTTCTACGGGCGGGGAGCTGTTTTTT.

The gene calls are TRBV5-1 and TRBJ2-2, with 11 positions matching TRBD1. The CDR3 length is 16 residues. The J segment lost 3 bases and the V segment lost 3 bases, leaving 4 bases of the junction unmatched. From germline, CDR1 is SGHRS and CDR2 YFSETQ. As DNA, the CDR3 is TGCGCCAGCAGCTGGACAGGGGGCTCAGACACCGGGGAGCTGTTTTTT. It yields the protein CASSWTGGSDTGELFF.

The chain carries TRBV15 and TRBJ1-2; TRBD1 agrees at 7 bases. In germline, CDR1 is LNHNV, CDR2 YYDKDF (reference sequence). There are 16 residues in the CDR3. V dropped 0 bases and J dropped 2; count of bases not matched to a gene: 6. CDR3 region: CATSRDIQGRNYGYTF. The DNA of the CDR3 is TGTGCCACCAGCAGAGATATACAGGGGAGGAACTATGGCTACACCTTC.